The 5 T cell receptor beta chains below come from one sample, sequenced in a study of glioma-infiltrating T cells after dendritic cell vaccination. Stated time point: after dendritic cell vaccination, including at tumor progression/relapse. The protocol was immunoSEQ multiplex PCR, while the TCRdb copy is restricted to in-frame clones and leaves out a portion. The sample consists of more than 85,000 clones, 85% to 90% of them appearing once. Here the sequenced sample was blood, taken after dendritic cell vaccination. The receptors shown here come from a human donor with glioblastoma.

The rearrangement links TRBV29-1 to TRBJ1-4, with D possibly being TRBD1 (5 bases). Per germline, CDR1 SQVTM and CDR2 ANQGSEA. CDR3 length equals 14 residues. The V gene lost 7 bases and the J gene lost 0 bases, with 12 bases spanning the gap. CDR3 loop: CSANAGTTNEKLFF. For the CDR3, the DNA is TGCAGCGCAAATGCAGGGACAACTAATGAAAAACTGTTTTTT.

The rearrangement uses TRBV7-2 and TRBJ1-2; 7 bases line up with TRBD1. Germline loops: CDR1 SGHTA, CDR2 FQGNSA. There are 15 residues in the CDR3. V lost 3 bases to trimming and J lost 4 bases; unmatched junction nucleotides: 8. DNA of the CDR3: TGTGCCAGCAGCTTTGGCGGGACAGCACTCTATGGCTACACCTTC. This encodes CASSFGGTALYGYTF. Based on the CDR3 plus reference TRBV7-2 and TRBJ1-2, the full variable domain is GAGVSQSPSNKVTEKGKDVELRCDPISGHTALYWYRQSLGQGLEFLIYFQGNSAPDKSGLPSDRFSAERTGGSVSTLTIQRTQQEDSAVYLCASSFGGTALYGYTFGSGTRLTVV.

The rearrangement joins TRBV5-1 to TRBJ1-3, with 8 nucleotides matching TRBD1. After removal of 3 bases from V and 0 bases from J, the junction contained 8 bases not matched to a gene. The CDR3 is made up of 17 amino acids. Germline V gene lookup returns CDR1 SGHRS and CDR2 YFSETQ. CDR3 coding DNA: TGCGCCAGCAGCTCTGGGAGGACAGGGAACTCTGGAAACACCATATATTTT. As protein: CASSSGRTGNSGNTIYF. The full variable domain, with the rest looked up from reference TRBV5-1 and TRBJ1-3, is KAGVTQTPRYLIKTRGQQVTLSCSPISGHRSVSWYQQTPGQGLQFLFEYFSETQRNKGNFPGRFSGRQFSNSRSEMNVSTLELGDSALYLCASSSGRTGNSGNTIYFGEGSWLTVV.

J is TRBJ1-2 and V is TRBV9; no reliable D call. This CDR3 spans 21 amino acids. Trimming stripped 3 bases from V and 2 bases from J, with 32 bases between. CDR1 is SGDLS and CDR2 is YYNGEE in the germline V gene. CDR3 sequence reads: CASSDNARAEGPTTPNYGYTF. DNA for the CDR3: TGTGCCAGCAGCGATAACGCCCGGGCCGAGGGTCCTACTACACCAAACTATGGCTACACCTTC.

The J gene is TRBJ1-2, the V gene TRBV30; D is ambiguous. The CDR3 extends over 12 amino acids. The V and J ends lost 0 bases and 4 bases respectively, with 6 bases between them. Germline loops: CDR1 GTSNPN, CDR2 SVGIG (reference sequence). The DNA of the CDR3 is TGTGCCTGGAGTGTTTCGGGCTATGGCTACACCTTC. It translates to CAWSVSGYGYTF.